Below are 14 T cell receptor beta chains sequenced from a single sample in a study of chemoradiotherapy in HPV16-positive cancers. Sequenced by immunoSEQ multiplex PCR; TCRdb stores in-frame clones only, minus some. The table records fewer than 650 clones, 82% of them present only once. Here the sequenced sample was tumor tissue, taken from a patient who underwent chemoradiotherapy. The receptors were sampled from a human donor with HPV-associated anogenital cancer.

This clone came up once. This sequence joins TRBV19 and TRBJ1-1; D is unclear. This CDR3 is built from 13 residues. Germline assignment: CDR1 LNHDA and CDR2 SQIVND (reference sequence). Trimming pared 8 bases from V and 1 base from J, leaving 11 bases between. CDR3 residues: CASRRRTNTEAFF. CDR3 bases: TGTGCCAGTCGCCGACGGACGAACACTGAAGCTTTCTTT. The complete variable domain, with remaining parts taken from reference TRBV19 and TRBJ1-1, reads DGGITQSPKYLFRKEGQNVTLSCEQNLNHDAMYWYRQDPGQGLRLIYYSQIVNDFQKGDIAEGYSVSREKKESFPLTVTSAQKNPTAFYLCASRRRTNTEAFFGQGTRLTVV.

In its sample, this clone was seen a few times. The genes are TRBV7-9 and TRBJ1-4, with TRBD1 matching 7 bases. Trimming cost V 6 bases and J 4 bases; bases outside gene matches: 8. Germline-derived CDR1 and CDR2 are SEHNR and FQNEAQ (reference sequence). This CDR3 comprises 15 residues. The chain's CDR3 is CASSPEDRSNEKLFF. The CDR3 coding sequence is TGTGCCAGCAGTCCCGAGGACAGGAGTAATGAAAAACTGTTTTTT.

This clone was counted only a few times. Here the CDR3 reads CASSPVEVSYEQYF. The CDR3, as DNA: TGTGCCAGCTCACCAGTAGAAGTCTCCTACGAGCAGTACTTC. V usage is TRBV18 and J usage is TRBJ2-7; the D is unclear. Trimming cost V 2 bases and J 0 bases, with 8 bases left between them. Germline V gives CDR1 KGHSH, CDR2 LQKENI. The CDR3 totals 14 residues.

The genes are TRBV15 and TRBJ2-2, with 11 bases fitting TRBD1. Trimming removed 3 bases from V and 7 bases from J; junction bases left unmatched: 4. Germline V lookup: CDR1 LNHNV, CDR2 YYDKDF (reference sequence). The CDR3 is 15 residues long. The CDR3 here is CATSSGQGAFGELFF. The CDR3 bases are TGTGCCACCAGCAGCGGACAGGGGGCGTTCGGGGAGCTGTTTTTT.

The chain recombines TRBV9 with TRBJ2-7, with D uncertain. Germline-derived CDR1 and CDR2 are SGDLS and YYNGEE. There are 14 residues in the CDR3. V dropped 0 bases and J dropped 5 bases, with 12 bases sitting between them. CDR3 region: CASSVDGLDDEQYF. CDR3 sequence (DNA): TGTGCCAGCAGCGTAGATGGGCTAGACGACGAGCAGTACTTC.

The chain uses TRBV4-1 and TRBJ1-2, with D uncertain. The CDR3 consists of 15 residues. Per germline, CDR1 MGHRA and CDR2 YSYEKL. V was trimmed by 0 bases and J by 1 base, leaving 9 bases between them. The CDR3 is CASSQDNSVNYGYTF. DNA of the CDR3: TGCGCCAGCAGCCAAGATAACAGTGTTAACTATGGCTACACCTTC.

The V gene is TRBV5-1, the J gene TRBJ2-5; no firm D call. Gene TRBJ2-7 matches the end of the DNA better, so the J call may be wrong. The germline CDR1 and CDR2 sequences are SGHRS and YFSETQ. This CDR3 comprises 11 residues. CDR3 DNA: TGCGCCAGCAGCTCCAAGAACGAGCAGTACTTC. This encodes CASSSKNEQYF.

The CDR3 DNA follows: TGTGCCAGCAGCCAAGACACAGGGGGCAATCAGCCCCAGCATTTT. This sequence encodes CASSQDTGGNQPQHF. J is TRBJ1-5 and V is TRBV4-2; 7 bases align to TRBD1. There are 15 residues in the CDR3. Germline values: CDR1 LGHNA, CDR2 YNFKEQ. V shed 0 bases, J shed 2 bases, and the junction held 1 base outside the gene matches.

The chain is built from TRBV6-5 and TRBJ2-1, with a weak D call TRBD2 (5 bases). Germline CDR1 reads MNHEY; CDR2 reads SVGAGI. The CDR3 covers 13 residues. V lost 0 bases to trimming and J lost 8 bases, with 8 bases between them. The CDR3 sequence: CASSYSGSDEQFF. CDR3 DNA sequence: TGTGCCAGCAGTTACTCGGGGAGCGATGAGCAGTTCTTC.

This chain connects TRBV19 to TRBJ2-1; D is undetermined. Germline CDR1 reads LNHDA; CDR2 reads SQIVND (reference sequence). Trimming left V 5 bases short and J 3 bases short, with 8 bases between. The CDR3 runs to 13 residues. The CDR3, as DNA: TGTGCCAGTAGTGACGGTGGCTACAATGAGCAGTTCTTC. Its protein product is CASSDGGYNEQFF.

Here the CDR3 reads CASSLETFNEKLFF. CDR3 coding DNA: TGTGCCAGCAGCTTGGAGACTTTTAATGAAAAACTGTTTTTT. The chain links TRBV5-6 to TRBJ1-4; no definite D call. The CDR3 consists of 14 residues. V was trimmed by 0 bases and J by 4 bases, leaving 7 bases between them. From germline, CDR1 is SGHDT and CDR2 YYEEEE.

This sequence joins TRBV10-3 and TRBJ2-1; 10 positions match TRBD2. The V gene's germline CDR1 is ENHRY and CDR2 SYGVKD. The CDR3 length is 15 residues. V lost 7 bases, J lost 6 bases, and 9 bases stayed unmatched. In DNA form, the CDR3 reads TGTGCCATCACCCCAGCTAGCGGGGGCGGCAATGAGCAGTTCTTC. It yields the protein CAITPASGGGNEQFF.

This clone has just one count. The chain links TRBV6-5 to TRBJ2-1, with 13 bases matching TRBD2. This CDR3 has 15 residues. V trimming: 8 bases; J trimming: 6 bases; junction bases outside the gene matches: 7. Germline CDR1 reads MNHEY; CDR2 reads SVGAGI. The CDR3 region has the DNA TGTGCCAGCGGACCACGGACTAGCGGGAGCAATGAGCAGTTCTTC. It codes for CASGPRTSGSNEQFF.

The chain has TRBV7-9 and TRBJ1-4; D possibly corresponds to TRBD1 (6 bases). Looked up from germline, CDR1 is SEHNR and CDR2 is FQNEAQ (reference sequence). V was clipped by 2 bases and J by 7 bases, with 17 bases between them. The CDR3 covers 16 residues. The CDR3 is CASSLIGGGGGEKLFF. Written as DNA, the CDR3 is TGTGCCAGCAGCTTAATCGGCGGGGGCGGCGGTGAAAAACTGTTTTTT.